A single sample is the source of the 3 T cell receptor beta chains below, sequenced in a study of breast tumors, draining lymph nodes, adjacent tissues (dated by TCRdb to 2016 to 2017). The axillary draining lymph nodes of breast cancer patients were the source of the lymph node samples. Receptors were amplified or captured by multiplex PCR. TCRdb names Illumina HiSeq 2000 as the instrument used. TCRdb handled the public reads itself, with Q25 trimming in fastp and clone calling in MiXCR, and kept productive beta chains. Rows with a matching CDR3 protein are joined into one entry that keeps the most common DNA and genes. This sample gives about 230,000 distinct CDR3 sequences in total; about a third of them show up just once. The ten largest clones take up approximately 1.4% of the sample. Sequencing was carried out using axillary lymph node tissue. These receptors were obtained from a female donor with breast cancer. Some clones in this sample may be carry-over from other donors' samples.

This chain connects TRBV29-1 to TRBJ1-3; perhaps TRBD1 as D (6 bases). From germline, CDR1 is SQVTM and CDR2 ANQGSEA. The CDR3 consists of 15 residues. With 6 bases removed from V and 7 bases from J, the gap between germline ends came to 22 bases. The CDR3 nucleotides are TGCAGCGTCCGACTAGTAGGGGGGGCGACGAACACCATATATTTT. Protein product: CSVRLVGGATNTIYF.

Here the CDR3 reads CASSFPGVGYGYTF. DNA for the CDR3: TGTGCCAGCAGTTTTCCCGGGGTGGGCTATGGCTACACCTTC. V and J are TRBV28 and TRBJ1-2, with unresolved D. The germline CDR1 and CDR2 sequences are MDHEN and SYDVKM. Trimming stripped 3 bases from V and 4 bases from J, with 12 bases between. CDR3 length: 14 residues.

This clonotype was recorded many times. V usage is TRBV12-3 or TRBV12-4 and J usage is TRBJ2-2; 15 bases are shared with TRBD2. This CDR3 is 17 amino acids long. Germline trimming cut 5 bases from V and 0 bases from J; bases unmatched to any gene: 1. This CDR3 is CASSGLAGGTNTGELFF. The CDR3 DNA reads TGTGCCAGCAGTGGACTAGCGGGAGGGACGAACACCGGGGAGCTGTTTTTT.